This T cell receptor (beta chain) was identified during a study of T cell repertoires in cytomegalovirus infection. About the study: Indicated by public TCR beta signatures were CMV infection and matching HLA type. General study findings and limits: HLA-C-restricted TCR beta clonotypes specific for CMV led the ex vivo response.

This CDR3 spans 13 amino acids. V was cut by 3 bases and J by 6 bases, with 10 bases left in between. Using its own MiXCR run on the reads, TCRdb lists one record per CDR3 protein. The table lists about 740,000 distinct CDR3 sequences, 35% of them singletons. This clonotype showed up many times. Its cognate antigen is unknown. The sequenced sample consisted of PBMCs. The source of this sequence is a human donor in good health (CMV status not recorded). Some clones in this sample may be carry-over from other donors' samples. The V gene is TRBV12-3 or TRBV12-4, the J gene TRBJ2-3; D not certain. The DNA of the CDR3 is TGTGCCAGCAGTTTTTTGATGGCGGATACGCAGTATTTT. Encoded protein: CASSFLMADTQYF.